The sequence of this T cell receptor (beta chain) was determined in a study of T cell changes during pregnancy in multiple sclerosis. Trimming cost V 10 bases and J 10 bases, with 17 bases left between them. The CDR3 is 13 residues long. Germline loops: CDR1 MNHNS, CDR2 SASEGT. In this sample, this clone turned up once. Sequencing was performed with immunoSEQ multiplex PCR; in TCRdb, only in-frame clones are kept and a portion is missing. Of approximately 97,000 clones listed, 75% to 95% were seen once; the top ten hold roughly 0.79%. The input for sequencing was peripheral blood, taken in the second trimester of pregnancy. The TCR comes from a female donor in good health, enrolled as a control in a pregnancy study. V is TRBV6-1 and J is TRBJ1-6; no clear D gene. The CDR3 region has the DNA TGTGCCACATTACGTGTGGTTGGCTCACCCCTCCACTTT. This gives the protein CATLRVVGSPLHF.